One T cell receptor (beta chain) is described in this entry. In the original analysis: Quantification of nucleated cells was approximated via reference gene primer amplification. Sequenced by immunoSEQ multiplex PCR; TCRdb stores in-frame clones only, minus some. The V and J calls and the clone size are those of that table, but D and trimming were determined from the DNA. The sample yields 100,000 to 150,000 clones, about four fifths seen once. This record belongs to a study of blood T cell repertoires in COVID-19. Study at large: Donors in the United States, Italy and Spain gave samples during acute or convalescent COVID-19. The analysed material was cDNA or gDNA that came from T cells, B-cell-depleted T cells, or PBMCs.

V was cut by 0 bases and J by 5 bases, with 10 bases left in between. The CDR3 totals 14 residues. Germline CDR1 reads KGHSH; CDR2 reads LQKENI. The sample was peripheral blood. The clonotype comes from a man aged 55 to 70 with acute or convalescent COVID-19. The chain couples TRBV18 to TRBJ1-1, with D maybe TRBD1 (5 bases). The CDR3 coding sequence is TGTGCCAGCTCACCACCGGGGGGGAGTACTGAAGCTTTCTTT. It specifies CASSPPGGSTEAFF.